This T cell receptor beta chain is from a study of cytomegalovirus exposure and HLA in healthy donors. About this clone itself: Its antigen is as yet unknown.

Findings and limits, study-wide: A cluster of highly shared sequence variants was likely a sequencing artifact.

PCR employed 60 Vbeta and 13 Jbeta primers. Sequenced by immunoSEQ multiplex PCR; TCRdb stores in-frame clones only, minus some. The sample lists roughly 110,000 clones, about 80% occurring once. Source material: PBMCs. The clonotype originates from a woman aged 25 to 39 in good health and CMV-seropositive.

The DNA of the CDR3 is TGTGCCAGCAGCGTAGGGAGTGTTACATTCTACGAGCAGTACTTC. Translation: CASSVGSVTFYEQYF. The chain carries TRBV9 and TRBJ2-7; D is unresolved. Trimming left V 0 bases short and J 3 bases short, with 13 bases between. The CDR3 runs to 15 residues. Looked up from germline, CDR1 is SGDLS and CDR2 is YYNGEE.